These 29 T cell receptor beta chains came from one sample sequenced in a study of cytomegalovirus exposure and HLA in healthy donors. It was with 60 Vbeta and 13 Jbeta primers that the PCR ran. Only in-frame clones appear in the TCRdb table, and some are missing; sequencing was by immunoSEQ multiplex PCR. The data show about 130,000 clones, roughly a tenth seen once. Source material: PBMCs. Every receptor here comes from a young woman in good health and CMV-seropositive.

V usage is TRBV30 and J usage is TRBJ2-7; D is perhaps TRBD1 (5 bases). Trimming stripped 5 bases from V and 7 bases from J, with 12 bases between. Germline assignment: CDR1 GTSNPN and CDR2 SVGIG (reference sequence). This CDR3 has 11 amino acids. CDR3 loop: CAWGAPEEQYF. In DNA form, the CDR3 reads TGTGCCTGGGGGGCGCCCGAGGAGCAGTACTTC.

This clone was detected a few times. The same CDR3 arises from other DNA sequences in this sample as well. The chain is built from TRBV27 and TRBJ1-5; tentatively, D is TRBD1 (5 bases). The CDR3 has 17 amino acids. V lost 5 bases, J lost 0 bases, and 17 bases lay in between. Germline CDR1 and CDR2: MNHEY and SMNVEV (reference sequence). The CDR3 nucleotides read TGTGCCAGCAGTCGCAGAGGACAAAGCAATAGCAATCAGCCCCAGCATTTT. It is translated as CASSRRGQSNSNQPQHF.

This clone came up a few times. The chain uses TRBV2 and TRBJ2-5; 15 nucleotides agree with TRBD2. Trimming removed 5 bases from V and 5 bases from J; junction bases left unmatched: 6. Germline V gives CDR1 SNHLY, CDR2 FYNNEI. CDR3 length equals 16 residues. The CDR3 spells CASSRGTSGRSETQYF. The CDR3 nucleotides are TGTGCCAGCAGTCGGGGGACTAGCGGGAGGAGTGAGACCCAGTACTTC.

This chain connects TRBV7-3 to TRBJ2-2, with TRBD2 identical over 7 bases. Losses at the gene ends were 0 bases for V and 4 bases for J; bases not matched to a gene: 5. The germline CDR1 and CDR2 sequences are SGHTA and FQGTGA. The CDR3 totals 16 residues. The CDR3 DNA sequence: TGTGCCAGCAGCTTAACGGCGGGAGTAGTCACCGGGGAGCTGTTTTTT. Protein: CASSLTAGVVTGELFF.

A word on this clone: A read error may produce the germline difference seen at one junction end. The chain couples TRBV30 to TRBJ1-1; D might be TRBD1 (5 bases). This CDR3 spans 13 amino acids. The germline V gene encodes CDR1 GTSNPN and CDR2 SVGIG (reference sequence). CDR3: CAWSVMGGTFPLF. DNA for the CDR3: TGTGCCTGGAGTGTCATGGGGGGAACCTTCCCACTCTTT.

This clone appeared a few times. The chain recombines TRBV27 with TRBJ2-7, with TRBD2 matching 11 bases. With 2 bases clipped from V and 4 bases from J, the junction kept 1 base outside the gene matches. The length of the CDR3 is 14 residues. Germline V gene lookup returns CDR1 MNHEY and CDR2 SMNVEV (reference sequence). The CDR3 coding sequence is TGTGCCAGCAGTTTAATAGCGGGAGGGTACGAGCAGTACTTC. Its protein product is CASSLIAGGYEQYF.

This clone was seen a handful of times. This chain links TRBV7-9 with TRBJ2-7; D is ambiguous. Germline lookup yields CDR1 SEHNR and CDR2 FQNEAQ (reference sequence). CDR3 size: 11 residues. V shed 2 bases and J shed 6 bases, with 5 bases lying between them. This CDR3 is CASSLSAEQYF. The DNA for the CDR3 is TGTGCCAGCAGCTTAAGCGCCGAGCAGTACTTC.

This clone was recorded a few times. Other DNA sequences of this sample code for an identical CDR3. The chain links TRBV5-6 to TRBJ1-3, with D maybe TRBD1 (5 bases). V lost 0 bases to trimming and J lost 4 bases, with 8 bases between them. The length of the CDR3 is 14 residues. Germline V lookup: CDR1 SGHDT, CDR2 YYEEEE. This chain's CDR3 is CASSLAGAGNTIYF. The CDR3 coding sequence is TGTGCCAGCAGCTTGGCTGGGGCAGGAAACACCATATATTTT.

DNA for the CDR3: TGTGCCAGCAGTGTAACACTAAATCAGCCCCAGCATTTT. Amino acid sequence: CASSVTLNQPQHF. This sequence joins TRBV6-1 and TRBJ1-5, with D unresolved. V was shortened by 4 bases and J by 4 bases, with 8 bases between the two germline ends. The CDR3 loop spans 13 amino acids. From germline, CDR1 is MNHNS and CDR2 SASEGT.

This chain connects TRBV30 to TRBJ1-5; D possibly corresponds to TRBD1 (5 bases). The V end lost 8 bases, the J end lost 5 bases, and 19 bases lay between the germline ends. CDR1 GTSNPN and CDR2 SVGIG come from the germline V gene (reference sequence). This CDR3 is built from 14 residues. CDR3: CAASFQGGDQPQHF. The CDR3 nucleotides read TGTGCCGCATCATTCCAGGGTGGGGATCAGCCCCAGCATTTT.

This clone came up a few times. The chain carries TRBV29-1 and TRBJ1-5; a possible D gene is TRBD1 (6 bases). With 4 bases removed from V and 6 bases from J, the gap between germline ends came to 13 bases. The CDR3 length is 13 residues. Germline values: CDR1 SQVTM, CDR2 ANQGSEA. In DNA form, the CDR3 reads TGCAGCGTTGGCGAAGGGGGGGGTCAGCCCCAGCATTTT. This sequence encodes CSVGEGGGQPQHF.

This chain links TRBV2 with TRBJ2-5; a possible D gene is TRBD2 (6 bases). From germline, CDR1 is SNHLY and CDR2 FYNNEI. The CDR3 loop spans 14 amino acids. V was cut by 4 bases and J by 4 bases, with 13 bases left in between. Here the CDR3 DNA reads TGTGCCAGCAGTGGGGGACTGGGGGGAGAGACCCAGTACTTC. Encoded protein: CASSGGLGGETQYF. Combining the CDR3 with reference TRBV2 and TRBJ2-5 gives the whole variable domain EPEVTQTPSHQVTQMGQEVILRCVPISNHLYFYWYRQILGQKVEFLVSFYNNEISEKSEIFDDQFSVERPDGSNFTLKIRSTKLEDSAMYFCASSGGLGGETQYFGPGTRLLVL.

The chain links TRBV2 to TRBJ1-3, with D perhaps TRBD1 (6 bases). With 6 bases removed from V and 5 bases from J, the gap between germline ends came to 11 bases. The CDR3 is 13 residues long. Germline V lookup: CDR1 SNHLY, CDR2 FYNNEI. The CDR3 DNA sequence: TGTGCCAGCAGGTCGCAGGGGCGAAACACCATATATTTT. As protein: CASRSQGRNTIYF.

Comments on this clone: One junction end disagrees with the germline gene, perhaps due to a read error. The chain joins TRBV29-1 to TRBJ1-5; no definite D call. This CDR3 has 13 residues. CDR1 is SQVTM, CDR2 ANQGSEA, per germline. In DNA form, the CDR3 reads TGCAGCGTTGGGGCAAGCAGCAATCAGCCCCAGAATTTT. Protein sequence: CSVGASSNQPQNF.

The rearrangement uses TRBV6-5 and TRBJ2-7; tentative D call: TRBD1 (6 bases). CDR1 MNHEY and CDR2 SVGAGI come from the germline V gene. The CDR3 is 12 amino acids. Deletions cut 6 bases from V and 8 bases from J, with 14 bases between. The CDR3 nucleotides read TGTGCCAGCAGCGGTATGGACAGAAAGCAGTACTTC. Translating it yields CASSGMDRKQYF.

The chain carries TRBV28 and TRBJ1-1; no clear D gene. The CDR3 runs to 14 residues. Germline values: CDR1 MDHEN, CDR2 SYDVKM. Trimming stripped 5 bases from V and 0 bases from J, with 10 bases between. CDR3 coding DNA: TGTGCCAGCAGTCTCGCAGACATGAACACTGAAGCTTTCTTT. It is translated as CASSLADMNTEAFF.

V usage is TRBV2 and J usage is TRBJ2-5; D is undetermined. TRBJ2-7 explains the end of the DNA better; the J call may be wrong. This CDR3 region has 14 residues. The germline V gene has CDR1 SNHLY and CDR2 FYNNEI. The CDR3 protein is CARLRPHYLHEQYF. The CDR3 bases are TGTGCCAGACTTCGACCCCACTACCTCCACGAGCAGTACTTC.

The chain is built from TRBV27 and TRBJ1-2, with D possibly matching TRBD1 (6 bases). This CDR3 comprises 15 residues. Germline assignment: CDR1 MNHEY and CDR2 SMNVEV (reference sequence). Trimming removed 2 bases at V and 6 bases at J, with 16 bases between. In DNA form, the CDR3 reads TGTGCCAGCAGTTTAATCCCAAACAGGGCTCATGGCTACACCTTC. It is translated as CASSLIPNRAHGYTF.

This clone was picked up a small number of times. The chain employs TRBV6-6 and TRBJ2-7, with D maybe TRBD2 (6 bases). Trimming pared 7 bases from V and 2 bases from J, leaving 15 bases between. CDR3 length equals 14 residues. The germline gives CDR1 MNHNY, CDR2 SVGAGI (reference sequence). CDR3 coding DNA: TGTGCCAGCACCATTCGAGCGGGTACCTACGAGCAGTACTTC. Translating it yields CASTIRAGTYEQYF.

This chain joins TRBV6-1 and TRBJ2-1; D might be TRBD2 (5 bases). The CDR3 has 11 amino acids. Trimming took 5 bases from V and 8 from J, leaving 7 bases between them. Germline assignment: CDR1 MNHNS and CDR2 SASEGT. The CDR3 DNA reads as TGTGCCAGCAGTAGAGCGGATGAGCAGTTCTTC. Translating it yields CASSRADEQFF.

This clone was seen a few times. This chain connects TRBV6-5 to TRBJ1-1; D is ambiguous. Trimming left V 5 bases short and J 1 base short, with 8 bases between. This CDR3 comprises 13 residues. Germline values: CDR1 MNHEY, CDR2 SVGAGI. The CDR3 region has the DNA TGTGCCAGCAGTCCCCCGTCGAACACTGAAGCTTTCTTT. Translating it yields CASSPPSNTEAFF.

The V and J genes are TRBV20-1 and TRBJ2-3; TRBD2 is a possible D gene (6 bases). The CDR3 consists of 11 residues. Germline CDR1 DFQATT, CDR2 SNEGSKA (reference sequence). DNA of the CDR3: TGCAGCGCGGGAAGCACAGATACGCAGTATTTT. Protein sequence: CSAGSTDTQYF.

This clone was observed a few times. The chain's CDR3 is CASSYGSGGGNYEQYF. The CDR3 DNA is TGTGCCAGCAGTTACGGTTCTGGCGGGGGGAACTACGAGCAGTACTTC. This sequence joins TRBV6-5 and TRBJ2-7; 8 bases fit TRBD2. Germline loops: CDR1 MNHEY, CDR2 SVGAGI. V dropped 2 bases and J dropped 3; count of bases not matched to a gene: 9. The length of the CDR3 is 16 residues.

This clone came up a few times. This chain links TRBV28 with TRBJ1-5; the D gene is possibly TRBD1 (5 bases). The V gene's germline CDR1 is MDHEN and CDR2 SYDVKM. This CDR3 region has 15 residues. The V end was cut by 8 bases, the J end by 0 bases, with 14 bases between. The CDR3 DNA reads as TGTGCCAGCGTCTATGGGGGGGGTAGCAATCAGCCCCAGCATTTT. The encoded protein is CASVYGGGSNQPQHF.

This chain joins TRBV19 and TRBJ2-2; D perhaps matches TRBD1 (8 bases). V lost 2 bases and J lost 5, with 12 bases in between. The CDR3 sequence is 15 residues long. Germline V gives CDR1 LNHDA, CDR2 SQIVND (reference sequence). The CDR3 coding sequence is TGTGCCAGTAGTATAAACAGGGGGGGGACCGGGGAGCTGTTTTTT. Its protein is CASSINRGGTGELFF.

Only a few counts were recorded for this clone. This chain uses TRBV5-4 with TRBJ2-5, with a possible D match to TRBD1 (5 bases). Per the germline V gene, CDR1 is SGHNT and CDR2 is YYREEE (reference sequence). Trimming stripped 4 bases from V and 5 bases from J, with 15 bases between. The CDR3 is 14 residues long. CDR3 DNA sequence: TGTGCCAGCAGCCTTTTCCTAGGGGCGGAGACCCAGTACTTC. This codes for CASSLFLGAETQYF.

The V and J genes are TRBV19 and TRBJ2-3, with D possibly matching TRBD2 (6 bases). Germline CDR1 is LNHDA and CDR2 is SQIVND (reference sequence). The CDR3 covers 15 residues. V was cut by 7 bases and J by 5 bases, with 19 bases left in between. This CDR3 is CASNTGTLGGDTQYF. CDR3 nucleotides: TGTGCCAGTAACACCGGGACTCTCGGAGGAGATACGCAGTATTTT.

The CDR3 sequence is CASSPPQGGVQETQYF. CDR3 DNA sequence: TGCGCCAGCAGCCCTCCTCAGGGAGGGGTCCAAGAGACCCAGTACTTC. V gene TRBV5-1 combines with J gene TRBJ2-5; 7 bases align to TRBD2. CDR1 is SGHRS and CDR2 is YFSETQ in the germline V gene. J gave up 1 base and V 4 bases, and 10 bases lay outside the gene matches. This CDR3 contains 16 residues.

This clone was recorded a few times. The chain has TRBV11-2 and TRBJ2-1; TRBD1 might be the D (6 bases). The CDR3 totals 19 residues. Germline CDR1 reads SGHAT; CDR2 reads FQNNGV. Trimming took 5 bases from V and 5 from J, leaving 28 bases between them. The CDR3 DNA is TGTGCCAGCAGCGGACAGACGGGCGCTTATGCGGGTGGAAACAATGAGCAGTTCTTC. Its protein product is CASSGQTGAYAGGNNEQFF.